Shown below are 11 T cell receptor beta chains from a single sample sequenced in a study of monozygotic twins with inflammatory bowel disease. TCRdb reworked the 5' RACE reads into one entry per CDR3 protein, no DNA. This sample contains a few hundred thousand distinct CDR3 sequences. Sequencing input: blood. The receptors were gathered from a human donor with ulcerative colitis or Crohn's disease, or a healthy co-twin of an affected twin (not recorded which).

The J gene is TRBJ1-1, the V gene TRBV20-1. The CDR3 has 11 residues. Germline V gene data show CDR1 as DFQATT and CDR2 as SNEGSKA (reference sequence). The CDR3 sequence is CSGPTHTEAFF.

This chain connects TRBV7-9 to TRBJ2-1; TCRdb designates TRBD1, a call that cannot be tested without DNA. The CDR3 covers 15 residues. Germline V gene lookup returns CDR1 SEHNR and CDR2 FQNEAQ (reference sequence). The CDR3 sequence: CASERGTGGRNEQFF.

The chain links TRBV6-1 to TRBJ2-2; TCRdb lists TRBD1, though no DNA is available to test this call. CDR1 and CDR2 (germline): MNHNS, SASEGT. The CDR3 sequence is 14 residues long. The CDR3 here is CASRPGSNTGELFF.

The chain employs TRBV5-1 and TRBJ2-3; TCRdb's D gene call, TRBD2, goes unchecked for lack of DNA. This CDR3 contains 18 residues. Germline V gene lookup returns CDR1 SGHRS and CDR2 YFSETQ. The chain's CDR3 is CASSPLDGLTTSTDTQYF.

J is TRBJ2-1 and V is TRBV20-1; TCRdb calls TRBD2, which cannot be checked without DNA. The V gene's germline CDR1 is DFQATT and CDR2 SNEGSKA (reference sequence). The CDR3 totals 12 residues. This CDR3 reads CSARDARDEQFF.

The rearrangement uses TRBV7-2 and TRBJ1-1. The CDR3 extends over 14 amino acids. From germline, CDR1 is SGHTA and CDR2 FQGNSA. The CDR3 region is CASSLGRENTEAFF.

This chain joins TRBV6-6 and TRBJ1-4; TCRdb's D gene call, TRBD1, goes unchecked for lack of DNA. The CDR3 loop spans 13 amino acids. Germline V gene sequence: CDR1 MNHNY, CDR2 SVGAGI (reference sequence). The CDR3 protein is CATGGTSSEKLFF.

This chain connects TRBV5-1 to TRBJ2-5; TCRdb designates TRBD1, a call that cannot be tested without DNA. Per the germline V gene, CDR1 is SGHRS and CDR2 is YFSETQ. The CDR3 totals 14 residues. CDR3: CASRVGGYQETQYF.

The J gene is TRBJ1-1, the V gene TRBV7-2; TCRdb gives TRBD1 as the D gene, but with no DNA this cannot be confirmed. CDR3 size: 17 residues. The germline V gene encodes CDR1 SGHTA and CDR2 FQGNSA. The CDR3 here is CASRRLTLGDRDIEAFF. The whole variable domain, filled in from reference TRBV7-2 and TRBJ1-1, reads GAGVSQSPSNKVTEKGKDVELRCDPISGHTALYWYRQSLGQGLEFLIYFQGNSAPDKSGLPSDRFSAERTGGSVSTLTIQRTQQEDSAVYLCASRRLTLGDRDIEAFFGQGTRLTVV.

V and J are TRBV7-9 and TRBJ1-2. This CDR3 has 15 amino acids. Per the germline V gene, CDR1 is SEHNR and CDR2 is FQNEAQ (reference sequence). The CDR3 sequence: CASSLATGRDYGYTF.

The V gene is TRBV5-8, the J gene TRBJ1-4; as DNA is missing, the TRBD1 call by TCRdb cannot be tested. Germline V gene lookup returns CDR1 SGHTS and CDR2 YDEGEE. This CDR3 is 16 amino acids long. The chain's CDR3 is CASSPGTANLYEKLFF.